Sequencing of this TCR beta chain was carried out in a study of blood T cell repertoires in COVID-19. About the study: Sources were T cells, B-cell-depleted T cells, or PBMCs; the material itself was cDNA or gDNA.

Germline CDR1 reads SEHNR; CDR2 reads FQNEAQ (reference sequence). CDR3 length: 16 amino acids. V was cut by 1 base and J by 8 bases, with 17 bases left in between. In the source study's methods: Reference gene primer amplification gave estimated nucleated cell counts. Sequencing was performed with immunoSEQ multiplex PCR; in TCRdb, only in-frame clones are kept and a portion is missing. Clone size and the V and J calls come from that table; the DNA yielded D and trimming. The sample holds around 72,000 clones, roughly 85% seen once. This receptor was identified in a woman aged 60-75 years with acute or convalescent COVID-19. The chain couples TRBV7-9 to TRBJ1-4; tentative D call: TRBD1 (5 bases). The sequenced material came from peripheral blood. The CDR3 reads CASSLGLAGRGEKLFF. CDR3 DNA sequence: TGTGCCAGCAGCTTAGGCCTGGCAGGGAGGGGCGAAAAACTGTTTTTT.